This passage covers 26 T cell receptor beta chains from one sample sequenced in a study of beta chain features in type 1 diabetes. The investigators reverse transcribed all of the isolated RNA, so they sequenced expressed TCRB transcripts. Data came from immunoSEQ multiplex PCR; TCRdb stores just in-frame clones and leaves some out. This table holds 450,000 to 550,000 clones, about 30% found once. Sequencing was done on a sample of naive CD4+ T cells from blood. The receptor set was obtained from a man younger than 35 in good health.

The CDR3 nucleotides are TGTGCCAGCAGACTCACAGGGGCGAAAGATACGCAGTATTTT. It codes for CASRLTGAKDTQYF. This chain links TRBV27 with TRBJ2-3; 7 bases agree with TRBD1. Germline V gives CDR1 MNHEY, CDR2 SMNVEV (reference sequence). This CDR3 contains 14 residues. J gave up 5 bases and V 6 bases, and 8 bases lay outside the gene matches.

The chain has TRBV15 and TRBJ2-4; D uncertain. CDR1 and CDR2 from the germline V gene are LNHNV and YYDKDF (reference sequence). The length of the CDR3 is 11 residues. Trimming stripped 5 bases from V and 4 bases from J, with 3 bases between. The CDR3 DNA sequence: TGTGCCACCAGCGAAAAAAACATTCAGTACTTC. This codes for CATSEKNIQYF.

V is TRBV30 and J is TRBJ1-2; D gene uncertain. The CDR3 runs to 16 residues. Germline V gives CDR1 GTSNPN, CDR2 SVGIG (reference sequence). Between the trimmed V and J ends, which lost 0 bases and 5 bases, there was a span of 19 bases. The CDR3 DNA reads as TGTGCCTGGAGTGTAAGGCAAACAAGCAGTCTATATGGCTACACCTTC. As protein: CAWSVRQTSSLYGYTF. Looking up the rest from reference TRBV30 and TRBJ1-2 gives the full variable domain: SQTIHQWPATLVQPVGSPLSLECTVEGTSNPNLYWYRQAAGRGLQLLFYSVGIGQISSEVPQNLSASRPQDRQFILSSKKLLLSDSGFYLCAWSVRQTSSLYGYTFGSGTRLTVV.

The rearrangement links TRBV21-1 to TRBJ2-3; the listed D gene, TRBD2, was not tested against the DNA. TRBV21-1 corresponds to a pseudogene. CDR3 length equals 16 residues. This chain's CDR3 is CASSTRSGRVTDTQYF. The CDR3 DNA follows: TGTGCCAGCAGCACCCGTAGCGGGAGAGTTACAGATACGCAGTATTTT.

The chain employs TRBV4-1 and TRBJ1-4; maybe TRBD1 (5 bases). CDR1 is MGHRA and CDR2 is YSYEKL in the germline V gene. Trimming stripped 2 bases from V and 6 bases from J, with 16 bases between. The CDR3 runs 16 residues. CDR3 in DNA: TGCGCCAGCAGCCAAATCCCGGGACCCAAGGATGAAAAACTGTTTTTT. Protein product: CASSQIPGPKDEKLFF.

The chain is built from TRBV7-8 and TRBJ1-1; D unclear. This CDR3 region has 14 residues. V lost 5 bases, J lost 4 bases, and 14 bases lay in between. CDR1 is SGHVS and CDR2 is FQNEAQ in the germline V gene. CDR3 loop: CASSETRVSTEAFF. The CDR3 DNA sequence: TGTGCCAGCAGCGAAACAAGGGTGAGCACTGAAGCTTTCTTT.

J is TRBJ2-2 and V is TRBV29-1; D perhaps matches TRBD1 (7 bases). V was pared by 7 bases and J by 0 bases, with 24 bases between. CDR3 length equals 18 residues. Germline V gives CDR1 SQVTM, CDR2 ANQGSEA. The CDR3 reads CSARGDRDIFANTGELFF. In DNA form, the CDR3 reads TGCAGCGCCCGCGGGGACAGAGATATCTTCGCGAACACCGGGGAGCTGTTTTTT.

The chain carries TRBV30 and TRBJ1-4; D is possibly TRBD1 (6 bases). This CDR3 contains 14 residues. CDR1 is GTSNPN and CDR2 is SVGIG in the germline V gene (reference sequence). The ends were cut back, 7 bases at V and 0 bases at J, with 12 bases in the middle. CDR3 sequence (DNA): TGTGCCTCGGACAGATTCTCAACTAATGAAAAACTGTTTTTT. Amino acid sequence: CASDRFSTNEKLFF. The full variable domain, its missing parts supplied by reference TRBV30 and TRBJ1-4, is SQTIHQWPATLVQPVGSPLSLECTVEGTSNPNLYWYRQAAGRGLQLLFYSVGIGQISSEVPQNLSASRPQDRQFILSSKKLLLSDSGFYLCASDRFSTNEKLFFGSGTQLSVL.

The DNA of the CDR3 is TGTGCCAGCAACCTAGCGCCGACCTACGAGCAGTACTTC. Translated: CASNLAPTYEQYF. V and J are TRBV6-6 and TRBJ2-7, with D possibly being TRBD2 (6 bases). This CDR3 contains 13 residues. The V gene's germline CDR1 is MNHNY and CDR2 SVGAGI (reference sequence). With 7 bases removed from V and 2 bases from J, the gap between germline ends came to 12 bases.

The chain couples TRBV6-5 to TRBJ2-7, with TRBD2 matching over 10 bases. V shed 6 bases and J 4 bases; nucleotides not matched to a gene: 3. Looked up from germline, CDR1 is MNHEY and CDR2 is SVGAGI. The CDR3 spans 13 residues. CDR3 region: CASRSSGSYEQYF. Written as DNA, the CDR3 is TGTGCCAGCAGATCTAGCGGGAGTTACGAGCAGTACTTC.

DNA for the CDR3: TGTGCCAGTAGCGTAGAAGGCTACGAGCAGTACTTC. It is translated as CASSVEGYEQYF. This chain uses TRBV19 with TRBJ2-7; D call uncertain. This CDR3 is 12 amino acids long. In germline, CDR1 is LNHDA, CDR2 SQIVND (reference sequence). Trimming removed 6 bases at V and 3 bases at J, with 9 bases between.

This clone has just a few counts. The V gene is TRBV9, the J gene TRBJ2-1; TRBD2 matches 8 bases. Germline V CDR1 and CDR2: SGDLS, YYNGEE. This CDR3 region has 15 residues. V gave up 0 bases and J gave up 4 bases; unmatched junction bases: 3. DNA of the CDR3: TGTGCCAGCAGCGTAGTTAGCGGGGAGTACAATGAGCAGTTCTTC. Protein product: CASSVVSGEYNEQFF. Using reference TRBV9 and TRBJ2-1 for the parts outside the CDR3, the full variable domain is DSGVTQTPKHLITATGQRVTLRCSPRSGDLSVYWYQQSLDQGLQFLIQYYNGEERAKGNILERFSAQQFPDLHSELNLSSLELGDSALYFCASSVVSGEYNEQFFGPGTRLTVL.

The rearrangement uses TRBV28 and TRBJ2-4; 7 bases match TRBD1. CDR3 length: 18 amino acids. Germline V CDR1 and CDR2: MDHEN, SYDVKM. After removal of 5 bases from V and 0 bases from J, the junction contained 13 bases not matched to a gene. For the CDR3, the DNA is TGTGCCAGCAGTCTACAGGGGTCCCCGACCCTAGCCAAAAACATTCAGTACTTC. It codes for CASSLQGSPTLAKNIQYF.

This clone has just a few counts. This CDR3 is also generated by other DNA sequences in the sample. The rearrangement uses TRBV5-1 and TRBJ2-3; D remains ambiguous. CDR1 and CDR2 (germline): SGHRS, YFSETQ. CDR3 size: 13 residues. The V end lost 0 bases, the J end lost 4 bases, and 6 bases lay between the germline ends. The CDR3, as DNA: TGCGCCAGCAGCTTGGCGGGTCCAGATACGCAGTATTTT. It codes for CASSLAGPDTQYF.

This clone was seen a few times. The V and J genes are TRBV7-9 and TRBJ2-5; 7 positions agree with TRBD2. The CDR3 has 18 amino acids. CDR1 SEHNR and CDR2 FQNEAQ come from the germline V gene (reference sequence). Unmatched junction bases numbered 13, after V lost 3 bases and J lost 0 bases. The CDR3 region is CASSFLPGLAADQETQYF. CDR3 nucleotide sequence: TGTGCCAGCAGCTTTCTCCCCGGGCTAGCGGCGGACCAAGAGACCCAGTACTTC.

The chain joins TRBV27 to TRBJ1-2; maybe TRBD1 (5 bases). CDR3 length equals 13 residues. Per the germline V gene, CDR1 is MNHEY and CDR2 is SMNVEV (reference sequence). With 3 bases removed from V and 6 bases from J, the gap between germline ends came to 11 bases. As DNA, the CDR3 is TGTGCCAGCAGTTTTAGGGGTCGGAATGGCTACACCTTC. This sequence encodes CASSFRGRNGYTF.

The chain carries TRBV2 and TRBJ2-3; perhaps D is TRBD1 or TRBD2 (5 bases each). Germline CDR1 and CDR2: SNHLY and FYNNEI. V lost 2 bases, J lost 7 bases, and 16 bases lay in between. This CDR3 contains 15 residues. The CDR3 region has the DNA TGTGCCAGCAGTGAAATTATGGCAGGGACCCATACGCAGTATTTT. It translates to CASSEIMAGTHTQYF. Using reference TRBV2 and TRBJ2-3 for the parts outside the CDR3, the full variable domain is EPEVTQTPSHQVTQMGQEVILRCVPISNHLYFYWYRQILGQKVEFLVSFYNNEISEKSEIFDDQFSVERPDGSNFTLKIRSTKLEDSAMYFCASSEIMAGTHTQYFGPGTRLTVL.

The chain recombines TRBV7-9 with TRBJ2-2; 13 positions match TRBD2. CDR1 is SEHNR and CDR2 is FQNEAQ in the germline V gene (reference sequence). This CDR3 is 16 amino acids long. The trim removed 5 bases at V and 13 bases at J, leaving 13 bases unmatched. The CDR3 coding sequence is TGTGCCAGCAGCACGGAAGTAGGGACTAGCGGGAAGGTGCTGTTTTTT. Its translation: CASSTEVGTSGKVLFF.

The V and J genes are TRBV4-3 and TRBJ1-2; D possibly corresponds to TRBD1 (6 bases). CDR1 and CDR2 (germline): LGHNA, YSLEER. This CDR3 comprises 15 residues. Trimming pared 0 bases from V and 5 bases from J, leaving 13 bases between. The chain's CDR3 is CASSQDLGQSYGYTF. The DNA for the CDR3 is TGCGCCAGCAGCCAAGATCTCGGACAGTCATATGGCTACACCTTC.

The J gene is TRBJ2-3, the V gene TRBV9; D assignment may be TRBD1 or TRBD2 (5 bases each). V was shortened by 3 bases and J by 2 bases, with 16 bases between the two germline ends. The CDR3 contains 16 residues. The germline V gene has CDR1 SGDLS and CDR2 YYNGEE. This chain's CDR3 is CASSARDAAFTDTQYF. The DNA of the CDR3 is TGTGCCAGCAGCGCCCGGGACGCCGCTTTCACAGATACGCAGTATTTT. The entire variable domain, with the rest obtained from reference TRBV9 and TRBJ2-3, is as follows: DSGVTQTPKHLITATGQRVTLRCSPRSGDLSVYWYQQSLDQGLQFLIQYYNGEERAKGNILERFSAQQFPDLHSELNLSSLELGDSALYFCASSARDAAFTDTQYFGPGTRLTVL.

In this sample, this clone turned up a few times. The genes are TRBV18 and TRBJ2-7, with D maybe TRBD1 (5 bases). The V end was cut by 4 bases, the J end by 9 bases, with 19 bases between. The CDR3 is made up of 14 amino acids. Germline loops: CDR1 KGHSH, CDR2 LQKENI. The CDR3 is CASSRAGQSWLQYF. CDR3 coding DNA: TGTGCCAGCTCACGGGCAGGGCAGTCCTGGTTGCAGTACTTC.

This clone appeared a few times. CDR3 residues: CASSQERAGVSTDTQYF. CDR3 nucleotide sequence: TGCGCCAGCAGCCAAGAGCGAGCGGGAGTTAGCACAGATACGCAGTATTTT. The chain carries TRBV4-3 and TRBJ2-3; 8 bases are shared with TRBD2. Trimming took 0 bases from V and 0 from J; bases not matched to a gene: 5. Per germline, CDR1 LGHNA and CDR2 YSLEER. The CDR3 consists of 17 residues.

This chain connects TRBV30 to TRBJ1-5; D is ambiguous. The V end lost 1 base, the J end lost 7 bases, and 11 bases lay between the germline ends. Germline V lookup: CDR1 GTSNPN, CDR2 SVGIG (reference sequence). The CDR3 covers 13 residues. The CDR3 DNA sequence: TGTGCCTGGAGTGCCGGGCCTCACCAGCCCCAGCATTTT. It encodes CAWSAGPHQPQHF.

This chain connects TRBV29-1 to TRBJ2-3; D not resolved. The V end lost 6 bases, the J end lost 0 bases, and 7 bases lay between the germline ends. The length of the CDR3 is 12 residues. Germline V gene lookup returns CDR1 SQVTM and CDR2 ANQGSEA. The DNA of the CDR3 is TGCAGCGTACAGAAAAGCACAGATACGCAGTATTTT. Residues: CSVQKSTDTQYF.

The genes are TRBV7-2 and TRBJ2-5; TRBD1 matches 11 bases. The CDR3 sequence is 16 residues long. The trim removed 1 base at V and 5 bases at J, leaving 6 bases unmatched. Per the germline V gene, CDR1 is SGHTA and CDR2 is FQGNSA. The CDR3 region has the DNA TGTGCCAGCAGCTTAGGGTGGGACAGGGGGAGGGAGACCCAGTACTTC. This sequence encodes CASSLGWDRGRETQYF.

The CDR3 loop reads CASSIPDSYEQYF. The CDR3 nucleotides read TGTGCCAGCAGTATCCCGGACTCCTACGAGCAGTACTTC. J is TRBJ2-7 and V is TRBV28; D remains ambiguous. The CDR3 contains 13 residues. Germline V lookup: CDR1 MDHEN, CDR2 SYDVKM. V lost 5 bases to trimming and J lost 0 bases, with 8 bases between them.